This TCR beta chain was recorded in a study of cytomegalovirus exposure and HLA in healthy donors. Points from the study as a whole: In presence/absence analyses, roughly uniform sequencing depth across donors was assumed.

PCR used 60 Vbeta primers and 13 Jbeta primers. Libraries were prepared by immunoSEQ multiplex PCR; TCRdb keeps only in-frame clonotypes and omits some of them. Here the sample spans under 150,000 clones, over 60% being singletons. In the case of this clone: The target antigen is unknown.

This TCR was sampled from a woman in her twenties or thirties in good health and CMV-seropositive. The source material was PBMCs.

Here the CDR3 reads CASRGGWGVAGSYNEQFF. The CDR3 DNA reads as TGTGCCAGCAGAGGGGGTTGGGGGGTAGCGGGGAGCTACAATGAGCAGTTCTTC. The J gene is TRBJ2-1, the V gene TRBV2, with 8 positions matching TRBD2. Germline V gene data show CDR1 as SNHLY and CDR2 as FYNNEI. V lost 6 bases and J lost 3; bases outside the gene matches: 16. This CDR3 spans 18 amino acids.